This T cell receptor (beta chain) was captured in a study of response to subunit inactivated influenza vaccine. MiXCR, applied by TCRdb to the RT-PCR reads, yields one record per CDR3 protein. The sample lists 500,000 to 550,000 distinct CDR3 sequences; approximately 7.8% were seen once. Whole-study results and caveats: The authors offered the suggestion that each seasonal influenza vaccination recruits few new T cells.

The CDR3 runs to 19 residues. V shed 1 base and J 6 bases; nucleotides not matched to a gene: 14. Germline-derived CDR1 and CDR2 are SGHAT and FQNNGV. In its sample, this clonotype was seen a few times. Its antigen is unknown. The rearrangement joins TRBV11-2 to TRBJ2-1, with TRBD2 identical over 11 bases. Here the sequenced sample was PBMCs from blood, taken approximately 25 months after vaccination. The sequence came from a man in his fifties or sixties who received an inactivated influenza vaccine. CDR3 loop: CASSLVMGASGRSGNEQFF. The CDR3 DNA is TGTGCCAGCAGCTTAGTCATGGGGGCTAGCGGGAGGTCCGGCAATGAGCAGTTCTTC.